Shown below are 32 T cell receptor beta chains from a single sample sequenced in a study of cytomegalovirus exposure and HLA in healthy donors. Primers: 60 Vbeta forward and 13 Jbeta reverse. This table comes from immunoSEQ multiplex PCR, and its TCRdb copy is limited to in-frame clones, with some not included. Its listing shows approximately 180,000 clones. The specimen was PBMCs. The receptor source for this set is a man aged 25 to 40 in good health and CMV-seronegative.

The chain joins TRBV5-4 to TRBJ2-5; 11 nucleotides match TRBD1. This CDR3 is built from 15 residues. Germline lookup yields CDR1 SGHNT and CDR2 YYREEE (reference sequence). Trimming removed 4 bases from V and 4 bases from J; junction bases left unmatched: 6. The DNA for the CDR3 is TGTGCCAGCAGCAGGGACAGGGGGAGGGTAGAGACCCAGTACTTC. It yields the protein CASSRDRGRVETQYF. The complete variable domain, with remaining parts taken from reference TRBV5-4 and TRBJ2-5, reads ETGVTQSPTHLIKTRGQQVTLRCSSQSGHNTVSWYQQALGQGPQFIFQYYREEENGRGNFPPRFSGLQFPNYSSELNVNALELDDSALYLCASSRDRGRVETQYFGPGTRLLVL.

CDR3 amino acids: CASSLAWPGQGPYEQYF. The DNA for the CDR3 is TGCGCCAGCAGCTTGGCCTGGCCTGGACAGGGTCCCTACGAGCAGTACTTC. The chain carries TRBV5-1 and TRBJ2-5, with 8 bases matching TRBD1. The J call could be wrong; TRBJ2-7 is a better fit for the DNA end. Germline CDR1 is SGHRS and CDR2 is YFSETQ. The length of the CDR3 is 17 residues.

The J gene is TRBJ1-1, the V gene TRBV4-1, with D maybe TRBD1 (5 bases). V gave up 2 bases and J gave up 4 bases, with 20 bases separating them. Per the germline V gene, CDR1 is MGHRA and CDR2 is YSYEKL. This CDR3 region has 17 residues. The CDR3: CASSQLRQGGLGTEAFF. The CDR3 coding sequence is TGCGCCAGCAGCCAATTAAGGCAGGGCGGCCTAGGCACTGAAGCTTTCTTT.

The chain carries TRBV9 and TRBJ1-3; TRBD1 is a possible D gene (5 bases). Trimming left V 0 bases short and J 1 base short, with 14 bases between. CDR3 length equals 17 residues. CDR1 and CDR2 (germline): SGDLS, YYNGEE. DNA for the CDR3: TGTGCCAGCAGCGTAGAGGATGGGGCGATTTCTGGAAACACCATATATTTT. Translation gives CASSVEDGAISGNTIYF.

The CDR3 DNA follows: TGCGCCAGCAGCTTGGGAGGTACTAATGAAAAACTGTTTTTT. Translated: CASSLGGTNEKLFF. J is TRBJ1-4 and V is TRBV5-1; D is unresolved. This CDR3 is built from 14 residues. The V gene lost 0 bases and the J gene lost 2 bases, with 5 bases spanning the gap. Germline CDR1 reads SGHRS; CDR2 reads YFSETQ.

V gene TRBV7-2 combines with J gene TRBJ1-6; possibly TRBD1 for D (6 bases). V lost 8 bases, J lost 7 bases, and 12 bases lay in between. CDR1 and CDR2 (germline): SGHTA, FQGNSA. This CDR3 is built from 13 residues. The CDR3 DNA follows: TGTGCCAGCGGCCAGGGGAACAATTCACCCCTCCACTTT. Its protein is CASGQGNNSPLHF. The variable domain in full, with the rest retrieved from reference TRBV7-2 and TRBJ1-6, is GAGVSQSPSNKVTEKGKDVELRCDPISGHTALYWYRQSLGQGLEFLIYFQGNSAPDKSGLPSDRFSAERTGGSVSTLTIQRTQQEDSAVYLCASGQGNNSPLHFGNGTRLTVT.

The V gene is TRBV6-6, the J gene TRBJ2-7; the D gene is possibly TRBD2 (6 bases). Germline V gene sequence: CDR1 MNHNY, CDR2 SVGAGI (reference sequence). The CDR3 is 13 residues long. V lost 5 bases to trimming and J lost 3 bases, with 11 bases between them. The DNA of the CDR3 is TGTGCCAGCAGTAGAGTCGGGGGCTACGAGCAGTACTTC. As protein: CASSRVGGYEQYF.

The chain employs TRBV9 and TRBJ1-1, with 10 bases aligning to TRBD1. This CDR3 spans 15 amino acids. The V segment lost 3 bases and the J segment 1 base; nucleotides outside the gene matches: 3. From germline, CDR1 is SGDLS and CDR2 YYNGEE. The CDR3 sequence: CASSARDRGNTEAFF. CDR3 coding DNA: TGTGCCAGCAGCGCAAGGGACAGGGGGAACACTGAAGCTTTCTTT.

This rearrangement joins TRBV10-3 to TRBJ1-4, with 8 bases fitting TRBD1. V trimming: 3 bases; J trimming: 8 bases; junction bases outside the gene matches: 11. From germline, CDR1 is ENHRY and CDR2 SYGVKD. The CDR3 spans 16 residues. The CDR3 nucleotides read TGTGCCATCAGTGAACAAAGGACAGGGATGAAAGAAAAACTGTTTTTT. It codes for CAISEQRTGMKEKLFF.

V is TRBV6-5 and J is TRBJ2-1, with TRBD1 matching 9 bases. The germline V gene encodes CDR1 MNHEY and CDR2 SVGAGI. This CDR3 comprises 15 residues. The V segment lost 6 bases and the J segment 12 bases; nucleotides outside the gene matches: 15. CDR3 nucleotide sequence: TGTGCCAGCAGGTCCCCGGGACAGGGTCCAAGAGGGCAGTTCTTC. This translates into CASRSPGQGPRGQFF.

The rearrangement links TRBV29-1 to TRBJ2-1; D is undetermined. The CDR3 length is 12 residues. The V gene's germline CDR1 is SQVTM and CDR2 ANQGSEA. Trimming cost V 4 bases and J 8 bases, with 12 bases left between them. For the CDR3, the DNA is TGCAGCGTTGGGCCCCCCTCCGATGAGCAGTTCTTC. It specifies CSVGPPSDEQFF.

V is TRBV5-4 and J is TRBJ1-5; 9 positions agree with TRBD1. Germline CDR1 is SGHNT and CDR2 is YYREEE (reference sequence). V gave up 3 bases and J gave up 8 bases; unmatched junction bases: 6. The CDR3 has 14 residues. The CDR3 region is CASSSGTGREPQHF. The DNA for the CDR3 is TGTGCCAGCAGCTCCGGGACAGGGAGAGAGCCCCAGCATTTT.

The V call is TRBV6-1, the J call TRBJ1-1; 8 bases fit TRBD1. Germline V gene lookup returns CDR1 MNHNS and CDR2 SASEGT. Trimming at V came to 6 bases and at J to 5 bases, leaving 17 bases not matched to a gene. The CDR3 has 17 amino acids. The CDR3 bases are TGTGCCAGCAGCGAATTCATCGAGGACAGGGTTCTAACTGAAGCTTTCTTT. Residues: CASSEFIEDRVLTEAFF.

This sequence joins TRBV5-6 and TRBJ2-7; 11 bases are a match to TRBD1. V lost 0 bases, J lost 0 bases, and 8 bases stayed unmatched. Per germline, CDR1 SGHDT and CDR2 YYEEEE. This CDR3 is 18 amino acids long. The CDR3 coding sequence is TGTGCCAGCAGCTTGGCGGGACAGGGGGTGCTTAACTCCTACGAGCAGTACTTC. This sequence encodes CASSLAGQGVLNSYEQYF.

The chain recombines TRBV7-3 with TRBJ2-5; 7 bases fit TRBD2. J gave up 3 bases and V 2 bases, and 3 bases lay outside the gene matches. CDR1 and CDR2 (germline): SGHTA, FQGTGA. The CDR3 runs 14 residues. In DNA, the CDR3 is TGTGCCAGCAGCTTAGGGCTAGCGGAAGAGACCCAGTACTTC. This sequence encodes CASSLGLAEETQYF.

The rearrangement links TRBV18 to TRBJ1-1, with 7 bases identical to TRBD1. This CDR3 has 20 amino acids. Germline lookup yields CDR1 KGHSH and CDR2 LQKENI. The trim removed 7 bases at V and 2 bases at J, leaving 25 bases unmatched. For the CDR3, the DNA is TGTGCCAGCTACCAAAGCCAGGGGGTTTCCGAAGACCTAAAAAACACTGAAGCTTTCTTT. Translation gives CASYQSQGVSEDLKNTEAFF.

The chain employs TRBV5-6 and TRBJ2-5, with 11 bases identical to TRBD2. The germline CDR1 and CDR2 sequences are SGHDT and YYEEEE. V shed 0 bases and J 5 bases; nucleotides not matched to a gene: 3. The CDR3 runs 15 residues. This CDR3 is CASSLELAGVETQYF. CDR3 in DNA: TGTGCCAGCAGCTTGGAACTAGCGGGGGTTGAGACCCAGTACTTC.

The rearrangement joins TRBV5-8 to TRBJ1-2; no clear D gene. This CDR3 has 12 amino acids. Looked up from germline, CDR1 is SGHTS and CDR2 is YDEGEE. Deletions cut 5 bases from V and 3 bases from J, with 8 bases between. This chain's CDR3 is CASRAQYYGYTF. The CDR3 DNA is TGTGCCAGCAGGGCTCAGTACTATGGCTACACCTTC.

The chain recombines TRBV30 with TRBJ2-7, with D perhaps TRBD2 (6 bases). The CDR3 is 13 residues long. V was clipped by 6 bases and J by 7 bases, with 19 bases between them. Germline values: CDR1 GTSNPN, CDR2 SVGIG (reference sequence). The CDR3 loop reads CACSQGGGLEQYF. The CDR3 DNA sequence: TGTGCCTGTTCCCAAGGAGGAGGGTTGGAGCAGTACTTC.

The chain links TRBV11-3 to TRBJ2-2; 9 positions agree with TRBD1. Germline values: CDR1 SGHNT, CDR2 YENEEA. V was clipped by 4 bases and J by 4 bases; unmatched bases: 4. The CDR3 extends over 15 amino acids. CDR3 loop: CASSWGQGGTGELFF. In nucleotides, the CDR3 is TGTGCCAGCAGCTGGGGACAGGGAGGCACCGGGGAGCTGTTTTTT.

The V call is TRBV5-1, the J call TRBJ2-7; possible D gene TRBD1, 5 bases. The length of the CDR3 is 15 residues. Germline V gene lookup returns CDR1 SGHRS and CDR2 YFSETQ. V lost 0 bases to trimming and J lost 1 base, with 11 bases between them. This CDR3 is CASSLVAGKSYEQYF. In DNA, the CDR3 is TGCGCCAGCAGCTTGGTCGCAGGGAAATCCTACGAGCAGTACTTC.

The chain joins TRBV27 to TRBJ2-7; D not resolved. CDR1 is MNHEY and CDR2 is SMNVEV in the germline V gene (reference sequence). This CDR3 contains 14 residues. V lost 2 bases to trimming and J lost 2 bases, with 10 bases between them. This CDR3 reads CASSLKHDTYEQYF. CDR3 sequence (DNA): TGTGCCAGCAGTTTAAAACATGATACCTACGAGCAGTACTTC.

This chain uses TRBV7-9 with TRBJ2-3; TRBD1 matches 7 bases. This CDR3 has 15 amino acids. Germline assignment: CDR1 SEHNR and CDR2 FQNEAQ (reference sequence). With 1 base clipped from V and 7 bases from J, the junction kept 8 bases outside the gene matches. The CDR3 loop is CASSLGGQGVHTQYF. DNA for the CDR3: TGTGCCAGCAGCTTAGGTGGTCAGGGGGTGCATACGCAGTATTTT.

The rearrangement uses TRBV10-3 and TRBJ2-5; the match to TRBD2 covers 9 bases. V shed 10 bases and J 2 bases; nucleotides not matched to a gene: 14. Germline V gene data show CDR1 as ENHRY and CDR2 as SYGVKD. This CDR3 is built from 16 residues. This CDR3 is CATGTGSGRPQETQYF. The CDR3 DNA follows: TGTGCCACCGGGACGGGGAGCGGGAGGCCTCAAGAGACCCAGTACTTC.

This sequence joins TRBV18 and TRBJ2-7; 9 bases agree with TRBD2. This CDR3 contains 14 residues. Germline V gene data show CDR1 as KGHSH and CDR2 as LQKENI. After removal of 6 bases from V and 2 bases from J, the junction contained 5 bases not matched to a gene. DNA of the CDR3: TGTGCCAGCTCCCGGACTAGCGAACCCTACGAGCAGTACTTC. Amino acid sequence: CASSRTSEPYEQYF.

The chain joins TRBV28 to TRBJ1-1, with 8 bases aligning to TRBD1. CDR3 size: 17 residues. Germline assignment: CDR1 MDHEN and CDR2 SYDVKM. Unmatched junction bases numbered 10, after V lost 4 bases and J lost 0 bases. As DNA, the CDR3 is TGTGCCAGCAGTTCGACAGGGGCGCCCGGAATGAACACTGAAGCTTTCTTT. It encodes CASSSTGAPGMNTEAFF.

The CDR3 loop is CASSLVPSSSGNTIYF. The CDR3 DNA follows: TGTGCCAGCAGCTTAGTTCCCTCGAGCTCTGGAAACACCATATATTTT. This rearrangement joins TRBV7-2 to TRBJ1-3; unclear D gene. In germline, CDR1 is SGHTA, CDR2 FQGNSA. This CDR3 has 16 residues. With 1 base removed from V and 0 bases from J, the gap between germline ends came to 10 bases. The full variable domain, in which reference TRBV7-2 and TRBJ1-3 provide the parts outside the CDR3, is GAGVSQSPSNKVTEKGKDVELRCDPISGHTALYWYRQSLGQGLEFLIYFQGNSAPDKSGLPSDRFSAERTGGSVSTLTIQRTQQEDSAVYLCASSLVPSSSGNTIYFGEGSWLTVV.

The V and J genes are TRBV7-9 and TRBJ2-3, with 8 bases lining up with TRBD1. Germline V gene sequence: CDR1 SEHNR, CDR2 FQNEAQ (reference sequence). Trimming removed 3 bases from V and 1 base from J; junction bases left unmatched: 3. The CDR3 consists of 15 residues. The CDR3 here is CASSFGTGRTDTQYF. The CDR3 nucleotides are TGTGCCAGCAGCTTTGGGACAGGACGCACAGATACGCAGTATTTT.

The chain couples TRBV28 to TRBJ2-7; 8 bases map to TRBD2. CDR3 size: 16 residues. V lost 5 bases and J lost 0; bases outside the gene matches: 9. Germline CDR1 reads MDHEN; CDR2 reads SYDVKM. The CDR3 DNA reads as TGTGCCAGCAGTACCCCTGAGAGCGGGAGCTCCTACGAGCAGTACTTC. Residues: CASSTPESGSSYEQYF. The entire variable domain, with the rest obtained from reference TRBV28 and TRBJ2-7, is as follows: DVKVTQSSRYLVKRTGEKVFLECVQDMDHENMFWYRQDPGLGLRLIYFSYDVKMKEKGDIPEGYSVSREKKERFSLILESASTNQTSMYLCASSTPESGSSYEQYFGPGTRLTVT.

The chain combines TRBV18 with TRBJ1-1; D possibly corresponds to TRBD1 (6 bases). This CDR3 is built from 13 residues. CDR1 is KGHSH and CDR2 is LQKENI in the germline V gene. Trimming stripped 5 bases from V and 0 bases from J, with 7 bases between. The CDR3 sequence is CASSRDMNTEAFF. As DNA, the CDR3 is TGTGCCAGCTCAAGGGACATGAACACTGAAGCTTTCTTT.

V is TRBV7-2 and J is TRBJ1-2; D gene unclear. CDR1 is SGHTA and CDR2 is FQGNSA in the germline V gene. The CDR3 runs to 12 residues. V lost 3 bases and J 7 bases, leaving 9 bases between the germline ends. CDR3 region: CASSFTVTGYTF. The CDR3 coding sequence is TGTGCCAGCAGCTTCACGGTAACTGGCTACACCTTC.

The rearrangement joins TRBV13 to TRBJ2-2, with 7 positions matching TRBD1. The CDR3 length is 14 residues. Per germline, CDR1 PRHDT and CDR2 FYEKMQ (reference sequence). With 1 base clipped from V and 6 bases from J, the junction kept 2 bases outside the gene matches. CDR3 amino acids: CASSLEGAAGELFF. CDR3 DNA sequence: TGTGCCAGCAGCTTAGAGGGGGCCGCCGGGGAGCTGTTTTTT.